Described below is a single TCR beta chain sequence and its context. By sample share, this clonotype is large (0.1 to 1%). Which antigen it targets is not known. One base away there is no much larger clone; base qualities are not given. These data come from a study of somatic reversion in DOCK8 deficiency (dated by TCRdb to about 2020). At the level of the whole study: In the study, T cell receptor beta repertoires were compared across three groups: DOCK8-deficient patients, DOCK8-revertant patients and healthy volunteers. The study investigated how somatic reversion of pathogenic DOCK8 variants alters lymphocyte differentiation and function in DOCK8 deficiency. The DOCK8-deficient patients included in the study had been described in earlier reports. Broader findings and caveats from the paper: The source material for each sample, whole blood versus PBMCs, was not specified per sample in the methods.

The healthy control blood was obtained from volunteer donors, who were supplied by blood services in Australia and France. Genomic DNA for TCR repertoire analysis was isolated either from whole blood samples or from PBMCs. Receptor amplification or capture employed multiplex PCR. Using EuroClonality-NGS primers, the TRB libraries were generated through a one-step amplicon PCR run on approximately 91 ng genomic DNA. Sequencing of the TRB amplicons was carried out on Illumina MiSeq instruments using 2 x 250 bp version 2 chemistry. On the study's bioinformatics: Primary TRB sequence analysis and V(D)J annotation were performed with IMGT/HighV-QUEST. Repertoire diversity and composition were evaluated with VDJtools after removing nonfunctional clones and downsampling for comparisons between samples. TCRdb reran the public reads through fastp at Q25 and MiXCR, keeping productive beta chains. CDR3 protein sequences are deduplicated, and each keeps its most common genes and DNA. The V and J calls and clone size are TCRdb's, not the authors'. Recorded for this sample are some 4,100 distinct CDR3 sequences; approximately 24% of them occurred a single time. The ten largest make up 8.5% to 10% of the sample.

Trimming accounts for 1 base at V and 6 bases at J, while the number of junction bases matched to no gene is 9. For CDR1 and CDR2, the germline V gene (reference sequence) lists LNHDA and SQIVND. Taken from cysteine to phenylalanine, the CDR3 has 16 residues. This entry keeps only the CDR3 DNA: 48 bases, framed from base 1. The sample consisted of peripheral blood. The source is a human donor in good health. The V gene is TRBV19 and the J gene is TRBJ1-2, with 9 bases matching TRBD1. The encoded CDR3 is CASSIVGTGRENGYTF. The DNA reads TGTGCCAGTAGTATAGTTGGGACAGGGCGTGAAAATGGCTACACCTTC. Outside the CDR3, residues come from the reference TRBV19 and TRBJ1-2 proteins, so the full variable domain is: DGGITQSPKYLFRKEGQNVTLSCEQNLNHDAMYWYRQDPGQGLRLIYYSQIVNDFQKGDIAEGYSVSREKKESFPLTVTSAQKNPTAFYLCASSIVGTGRENGYTFGSGTRLTVV.